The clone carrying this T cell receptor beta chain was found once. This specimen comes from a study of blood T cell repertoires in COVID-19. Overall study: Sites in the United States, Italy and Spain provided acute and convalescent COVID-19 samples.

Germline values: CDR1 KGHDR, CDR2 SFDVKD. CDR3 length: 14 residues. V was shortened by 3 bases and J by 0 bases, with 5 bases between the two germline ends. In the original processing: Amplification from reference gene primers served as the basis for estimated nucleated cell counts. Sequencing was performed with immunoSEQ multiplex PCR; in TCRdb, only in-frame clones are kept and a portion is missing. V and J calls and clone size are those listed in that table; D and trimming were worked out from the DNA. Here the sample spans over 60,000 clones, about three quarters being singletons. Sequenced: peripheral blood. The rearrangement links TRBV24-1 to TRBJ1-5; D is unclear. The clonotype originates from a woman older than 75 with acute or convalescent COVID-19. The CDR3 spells CATSDLDSNQPQHF. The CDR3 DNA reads TGTGCCACCAGTGATCTAGATAGCAATCAGCCCCAGCATTTT.